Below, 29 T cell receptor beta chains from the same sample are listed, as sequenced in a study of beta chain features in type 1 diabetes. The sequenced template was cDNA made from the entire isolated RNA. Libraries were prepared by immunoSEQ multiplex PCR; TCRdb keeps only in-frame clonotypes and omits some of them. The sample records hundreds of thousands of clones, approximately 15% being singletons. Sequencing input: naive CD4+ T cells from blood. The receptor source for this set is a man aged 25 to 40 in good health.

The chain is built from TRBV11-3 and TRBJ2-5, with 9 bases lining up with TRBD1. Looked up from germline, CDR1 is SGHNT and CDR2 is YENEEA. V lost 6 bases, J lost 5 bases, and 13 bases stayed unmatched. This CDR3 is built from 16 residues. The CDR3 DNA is TGTGCCAGCAGGCACGTCGGGACAGGGAATTGGGAGACCCAGTACTTC. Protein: CASRHVGTGNWETQYF.

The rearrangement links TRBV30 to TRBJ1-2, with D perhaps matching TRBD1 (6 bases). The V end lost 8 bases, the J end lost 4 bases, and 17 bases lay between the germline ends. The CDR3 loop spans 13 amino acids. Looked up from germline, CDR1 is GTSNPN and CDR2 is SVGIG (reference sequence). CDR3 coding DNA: TGTGCCAAGGCTGGACAGCCTCCCTATGGCTACACCTTC. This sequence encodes CAKAGQPPYGYTF.

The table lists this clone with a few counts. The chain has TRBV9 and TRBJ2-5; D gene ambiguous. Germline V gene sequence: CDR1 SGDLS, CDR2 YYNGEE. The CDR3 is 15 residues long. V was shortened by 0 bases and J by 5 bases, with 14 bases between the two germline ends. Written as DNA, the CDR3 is TGTGCCAGCAGCGTAGCTCCAGGCTTGGGGGAGACCCAGTACTTC. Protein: CASSVAPGLGETQYF.

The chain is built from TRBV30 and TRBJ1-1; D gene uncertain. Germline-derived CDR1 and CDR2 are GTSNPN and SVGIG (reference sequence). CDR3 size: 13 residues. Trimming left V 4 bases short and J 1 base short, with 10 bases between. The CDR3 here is CAWIGRRNTEAFF. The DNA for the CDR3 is TGTGCCTGGATTGGCAGGAGGAACACTGAAGCTTTCTTT.

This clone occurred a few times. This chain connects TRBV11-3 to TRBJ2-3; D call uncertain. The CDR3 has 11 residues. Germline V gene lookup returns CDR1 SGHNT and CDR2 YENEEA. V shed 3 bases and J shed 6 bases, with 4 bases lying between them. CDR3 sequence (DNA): TGTGCCAGCAGCTTCCGGGATACGCAGTATTTT. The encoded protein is CASSFRDTQYF.

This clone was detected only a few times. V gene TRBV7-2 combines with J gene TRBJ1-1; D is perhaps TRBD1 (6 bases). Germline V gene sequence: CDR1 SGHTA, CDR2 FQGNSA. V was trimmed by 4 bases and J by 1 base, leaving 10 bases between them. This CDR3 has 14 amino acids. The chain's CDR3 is CASSSSRGNTEAFF. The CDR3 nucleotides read TGTGCCAGCAGCTCCAGCAGGGGGAACACTGAAGCTTTCTTT. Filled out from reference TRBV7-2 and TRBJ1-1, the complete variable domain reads GAGVSQSPSNKVTEKGKDVELRCDPISGHTALYWYRQSLGQGLEFLIYFQGNSAPDKSGLPSDRFSAERTGGSVSTLTIQRTQQEDSAVYLCASSSSRGNTEAFFGQGTRLTVV.

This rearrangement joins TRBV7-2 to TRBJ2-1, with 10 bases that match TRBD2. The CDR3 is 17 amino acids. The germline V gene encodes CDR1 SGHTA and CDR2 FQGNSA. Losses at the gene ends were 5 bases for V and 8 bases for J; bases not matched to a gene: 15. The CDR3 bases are TGTGCCAGCAGCGGCAGGGGCCTAGCGGGAGAAGGGTATGAGCAGTTCTTC. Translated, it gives CASSGRGLAGEGYEQFF. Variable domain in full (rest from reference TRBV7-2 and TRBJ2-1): GAGVSQSPSNKVTEKGKDVELRCDPISGHTALYWYRQSLGQGLEFLIYFQGNSAPDKSGLPSDRFSAERTGGSVSTLTIQRTQQEDSAVYLCASSGRGLAGEGYEQFFGPGTRLTVL.

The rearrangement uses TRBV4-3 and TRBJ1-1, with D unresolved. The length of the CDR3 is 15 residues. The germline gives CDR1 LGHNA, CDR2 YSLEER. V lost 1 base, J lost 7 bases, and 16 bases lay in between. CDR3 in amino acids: CASSQVIRAVGEAFF. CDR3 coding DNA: TGCGCCAGCAGCCAAGTGATCCGGGCGGTTGGTGAAGCTTTCTTT.

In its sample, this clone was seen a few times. CDR3 in DNA: TGCGCCAGCAGCTTGGGCGGGAGGAGCTCCTACAATGAGCAGTTCTTC. Its translation: CASSLGGRSSYNEQFF. The V and J genes are TRBV5-1 and TRBJ2-1, with 8 nucleotides matching TRBD2. The CDR3 runs 16 residues. The germline CDR1 and CDR2 sequences are SGHRS and YFSETQ. V trimming: 0 bases; J trimming: 0 bases; junction bases outside the gene matches: 2.

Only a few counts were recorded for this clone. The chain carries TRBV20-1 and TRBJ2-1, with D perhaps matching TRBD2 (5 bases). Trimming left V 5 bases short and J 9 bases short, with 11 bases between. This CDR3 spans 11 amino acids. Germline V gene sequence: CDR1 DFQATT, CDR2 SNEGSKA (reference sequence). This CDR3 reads CSAHRAAEQFF. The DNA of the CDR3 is TGCAGTGCTCACCGAGCGGCTGAGCAGTTCTTC.

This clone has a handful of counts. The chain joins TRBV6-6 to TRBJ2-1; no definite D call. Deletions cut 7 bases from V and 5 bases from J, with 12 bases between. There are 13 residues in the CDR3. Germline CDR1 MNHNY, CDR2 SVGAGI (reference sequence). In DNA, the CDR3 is TGTGCCAGCACTCCGAGTGGGAACAATGAGCAGTTCTTC. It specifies CASTPSGNNEQFF.

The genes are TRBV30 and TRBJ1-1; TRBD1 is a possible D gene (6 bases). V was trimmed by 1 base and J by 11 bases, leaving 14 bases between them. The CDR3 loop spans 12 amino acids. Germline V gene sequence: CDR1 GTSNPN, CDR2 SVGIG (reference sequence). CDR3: CAWSGGPPTAFF. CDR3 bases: TGTGCCTGGAGTGGGGGGCCGCCCACGGCTTTCTTT.

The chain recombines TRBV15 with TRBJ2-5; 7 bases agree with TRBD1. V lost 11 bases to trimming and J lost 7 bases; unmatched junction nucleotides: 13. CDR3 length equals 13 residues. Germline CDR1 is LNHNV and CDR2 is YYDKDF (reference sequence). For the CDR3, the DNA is TGTGCCGTCGACACAGACAGGGTGGGGACCCAGTACTTC. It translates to CAVDTDRVGTQYF.

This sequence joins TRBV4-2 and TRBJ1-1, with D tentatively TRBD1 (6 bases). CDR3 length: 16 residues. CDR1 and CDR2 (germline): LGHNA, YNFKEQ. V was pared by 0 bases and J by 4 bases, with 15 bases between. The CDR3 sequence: CASSQEGRGGTTEAFF. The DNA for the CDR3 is TGTGCCAGCAGCCAAGAGGGCAGGGGAGGAACCACTGAAGCTTTCTTT.

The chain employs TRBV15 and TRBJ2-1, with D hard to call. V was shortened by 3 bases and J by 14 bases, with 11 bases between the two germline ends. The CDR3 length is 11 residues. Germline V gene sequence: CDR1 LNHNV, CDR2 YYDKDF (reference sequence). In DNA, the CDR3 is TGTGCCACCAGCAGCGAGCAGCGAAAGTTCTTC. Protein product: CATSSEQRKFF.

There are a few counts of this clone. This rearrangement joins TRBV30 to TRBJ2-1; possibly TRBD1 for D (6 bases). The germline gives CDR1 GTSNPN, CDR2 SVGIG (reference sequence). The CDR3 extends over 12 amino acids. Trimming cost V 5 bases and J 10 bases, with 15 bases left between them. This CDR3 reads CAWASQGIEQFF. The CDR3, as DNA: TGTGCCTGGGCCTCACAGGGAATCGAGCAGTTCTTC.

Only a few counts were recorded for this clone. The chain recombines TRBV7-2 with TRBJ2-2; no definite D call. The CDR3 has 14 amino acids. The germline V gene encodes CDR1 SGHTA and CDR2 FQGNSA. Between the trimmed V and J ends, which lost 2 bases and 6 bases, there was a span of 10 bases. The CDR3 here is CASSLLWDSGELFF. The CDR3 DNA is TGTGCCAGCAGCTTATTGTGGGATTCCGGGGAGCTGTTTTTT.

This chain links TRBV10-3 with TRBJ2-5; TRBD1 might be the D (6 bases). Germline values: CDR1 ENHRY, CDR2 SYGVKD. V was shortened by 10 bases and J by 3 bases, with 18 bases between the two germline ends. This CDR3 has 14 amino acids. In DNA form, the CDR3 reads TGTGCCAGTGCCAACAGGGTGGGGAAAGAGACCCAGTACTTC. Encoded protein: CASANRVGKETQYF.

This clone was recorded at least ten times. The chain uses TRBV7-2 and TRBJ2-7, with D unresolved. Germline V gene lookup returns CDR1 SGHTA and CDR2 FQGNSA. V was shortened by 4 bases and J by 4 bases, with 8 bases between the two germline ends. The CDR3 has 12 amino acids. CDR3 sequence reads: CASSSPPYEQYF. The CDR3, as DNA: TGTGCCAGCAGCTCCCCTCCATACGAGCAGTACTTC. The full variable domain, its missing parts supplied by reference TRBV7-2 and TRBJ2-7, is GAGVSQSPSNKVTEKGKDVELRCDPISGHTALYWYRQSLGQGLEFLIYFQGNSAPDKSGLPSDRFSAERTGGSVSTLTIQRTQQEDSAVYLCASSSPPYEQYFGPGTRLTVT.

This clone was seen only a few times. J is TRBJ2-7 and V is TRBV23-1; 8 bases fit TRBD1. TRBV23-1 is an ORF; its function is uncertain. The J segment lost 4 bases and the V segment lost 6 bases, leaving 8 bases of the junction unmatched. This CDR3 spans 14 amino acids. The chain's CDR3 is CASRTGVFWYEQYV. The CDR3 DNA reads TGCGCCAGCAGGACAGGGGTCTTTTGGTACGAGCAGTACGTC.

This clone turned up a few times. CDR3 residues: CASSQAGALADTQYF. CDR3 bases: TGTGCCAGCAGCCAGGCTGGGGCGCTTGCGGATACGCAGTATTTT. This chain joins TRBV4-2 and TRBJ2-3; D may be TRBD1 (5 bases). CDR3 size: 15 residues. From germline, CDR1 is LGHNA and CDR2 YNFKEQ. Trimming removed 3 bases at V and 6 bases at J, with 16 bases between.

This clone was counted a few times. In DNA, the CDR3 is TGTGCCAGCAGCCGCATCCCACTTTACAATGAGCAGTTCTTC. It codes for CASSRIPLYNEQFF. The chain joins TRBV7-2 to TRBJ2-1; D is uncertain. V lost 5 bases and J lost 4, with 12 bases in between. CDR1 and CDR2 from the germline V gene are SGHTA and FQGNSA. The CDR3 extends over 14 amino acids.

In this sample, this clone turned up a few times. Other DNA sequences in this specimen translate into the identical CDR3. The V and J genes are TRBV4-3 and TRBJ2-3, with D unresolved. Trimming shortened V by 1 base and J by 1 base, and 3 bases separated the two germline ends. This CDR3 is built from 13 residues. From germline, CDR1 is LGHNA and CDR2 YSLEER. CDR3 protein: CASSQVGTDTQYF. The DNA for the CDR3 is TGCGCCAGCAGCCAAGTGGGCACAGATACGCAGTATTTT.

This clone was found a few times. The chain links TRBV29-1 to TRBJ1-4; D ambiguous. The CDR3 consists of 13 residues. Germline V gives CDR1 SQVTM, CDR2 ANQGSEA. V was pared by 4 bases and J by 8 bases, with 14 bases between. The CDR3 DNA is TGCAGCGTTGCGGTTGGTGCTCGCGAAAAACTGTTTTTT. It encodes CSVAVGAREKLFF. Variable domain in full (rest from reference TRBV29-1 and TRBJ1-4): SAVISQKPSRDICQRGTSLTIQCQVDSQVTMMFWYRQQPGQSLTLIATANQGSEATYESGFVIDKFPISRPNLTFSTLTVSNMSPEDSSIYLCSVAVGAREKLFFGSGTQLSVL.

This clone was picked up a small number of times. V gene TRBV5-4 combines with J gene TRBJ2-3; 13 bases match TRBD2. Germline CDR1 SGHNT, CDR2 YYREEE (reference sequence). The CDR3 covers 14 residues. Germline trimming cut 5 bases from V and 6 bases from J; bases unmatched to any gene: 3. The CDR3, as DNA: TGTGCCAGCAGAGGGACTAGCGGGGAGGATACGCAGTATTTT. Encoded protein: CASRGTSGEDTQYF.

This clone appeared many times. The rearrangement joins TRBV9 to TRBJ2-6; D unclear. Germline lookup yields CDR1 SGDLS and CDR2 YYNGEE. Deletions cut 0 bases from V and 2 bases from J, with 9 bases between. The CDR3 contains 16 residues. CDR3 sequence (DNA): TGTGCCAGCAGCGTAGCTAAGGCTACTGGGGCCAACGTCCTGACTTTC. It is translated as CASSVAKATGANVLTF.

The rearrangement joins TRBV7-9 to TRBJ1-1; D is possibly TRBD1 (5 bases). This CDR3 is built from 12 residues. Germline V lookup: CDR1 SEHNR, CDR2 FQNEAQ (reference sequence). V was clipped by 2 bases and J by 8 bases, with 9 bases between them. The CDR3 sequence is CASSLRQTEAFF. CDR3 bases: TGTGCCAGCAGCTTAAGACAGACCGAAGCTTTCTTT.

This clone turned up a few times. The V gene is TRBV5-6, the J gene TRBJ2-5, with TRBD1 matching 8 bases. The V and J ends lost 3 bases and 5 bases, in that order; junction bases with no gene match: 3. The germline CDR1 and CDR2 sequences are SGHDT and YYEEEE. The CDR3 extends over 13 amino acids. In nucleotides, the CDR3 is TGTGCCAGCAGCTCGGACAGGGTTGAGACCCAGTACTTC. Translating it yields CASSSDRVETQYF.

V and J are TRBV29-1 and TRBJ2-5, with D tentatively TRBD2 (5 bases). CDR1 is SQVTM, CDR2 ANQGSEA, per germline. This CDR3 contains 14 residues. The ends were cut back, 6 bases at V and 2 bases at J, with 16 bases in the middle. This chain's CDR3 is CSVTRGVGQETQYF. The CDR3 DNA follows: TGCAGCGTGACACGGGGAGTTGGGCAAGAGACCCAGTACTTC.